This T cell receptor (beta chain) was observed in a study of T-cell reconstitution after alpha-beta-depleted transplantation in children. This clonotype has ten or more counts. With 6 bases removed from V and 2 bases from J, the gap between germline ends came to 13 bases. The CDR3 has 14 amino acids. TCRbeta library preparation incorporated unique molecular identifiers. TCRdb re-called the PCR reads with MiXCR, one entry per CDR3 protein. The sample lists about 140,000 distinct CDR3 sequences; around 10% were seen once. Source: PBMCs, mostly from graft donor cells, taken 180 days after TCRalphabeta/CD19-depleted stem cell transplant. The TCR sequence derives from a female patient between 2 and 15 years old who had a stem cell transplant for congenital amegakaryocytic thrombocytopenia, so the T cells may come from the graft donor. The chain employs TRBV12-3 or TRBV12-4 and TRBJ1-1, with D tentatively TRBD1 (6 bases). The CDR3 bases are TGTGCCAGCAGAAAGACAGGCGACAACACTGAAGCTTTCTTT. Translating it yields CASRKTGDNTEAFF.